These 22 T cell receptor beta chains were sequenced from one sample in a study of Ad26.COV2.S vaccination and SARS-CoV-2 variants (TCRdb year 2021). Preparation of the library involved the immunoSEQ multiplex PCR assay. Sourced from immuneACCESS, this table was stored by TCRdb with only in-frame sequences that have V and J called. A share of the clones is absent; for the studies checked, an unresolved V gene accounts for under half, and the remainder has no known explanation. The sample profile shows roughly 320,000 clones; around four fifths of them were found once. The top ten clonotypes cover under 2.5% of the sample. The meaning of the sample's treatment or condition label: 15 to 20 received Ad26.COV2.S at low or high dose, single or two shots; several received placebo; per-sample allocation not given. For vaccine and placebo recipients, repertoires were sequenced using samples collected on day 63 after the first injection.

This specimen was peripheral blood, taken in a trial of Ad26.COV2.S vaccine versus placebo. The origin of the receptors is a person aged 18-60 years who received the Ad26.COV2.S COVID-19 vaccine or a placebo.

This sequence joins TRBV11-3 and TRBJ2-7; D is unclear. CDR1 and CDR2 (germline): SGHNT, YENEEA. V lost 4 bases and J lost 7, with 11 bases in between. CDR3 size: 12 residues. The chain's CDR3 is CASSSTVLEQYF. DNA of the CDR3: TGTGCCAGCAGCTCCACGGTTTTGGAGCAGTACTTC.

The genes are TRBV4-1 and TRBJ2-5; 7 bases agree with TRBD2. Germline values: CDR1 MGHRA, CDR2 YSYEKL. Germline trimming cut 4 bases from V and 5 bases from J; bases unmatched to any gene: 7. The CDR3 sequence is 14 residues long. The CDR3 loop reads CASSPGEGRETQYF. The CDR3 bases are TGCGCCAGCAGCCCCGGGGAGGGGAGGGAGACCCAGTACTTC.

The chain combines TRBV5-1 with TRBJ2-7; TRBD1 aligns across 7 bases. The CDR3 is made up of 15 amino acids. Trimming at V came to 1 base and at J to 6 bases, leaving 10 bases not matched to a gene. Germline CDR1 reads SGHRS; CDR2 reads YFSETQ. The CDR3 protein is CASSLNPDRSGEQYF. The DNA of the CDR3 is TGCGCCAGCAGCTTGAATCCGGACAGGTCTGGCGAGCAGTACTTC.

The J gene is TRBJ2-5, the V gene TRBV5-1; 10 positions agree with TRBD1. This CDR3 contains 20 residues. Germline V gene data show CDR1 as SGHRS and CDR2 as YFSETQ. After removal of 7 bases from V and 3 bases from J, the junction contained 24 bases not matched to a gene. CDR3 sequence: CASETNRDRGPLVDEETQYF. CDR3 bases: TGCGCCAGCGAAACGAACCGGGACAGGGGTCCACTGGTGGACGAAGAGACCCAGTACTTC.

The rearrangement links TRBV5-1 to TRBJ1-2; D unresolved. The CDR3 length is 13 residues. The V gene's germline CDR1 is SGHRS and CDR2 YFSETQ. Deletions cut 0 bases from V and 8 bases from J, with 11 bases between. The CDR3 here is CASSLGGDAGYTF. In nucleotides, the CDR3 is TGCGCCAGCAGCTTGGGGGGTGACGCCGGCTACACCTTC. Together with reference TRBV5-1 and TRBJ1-2, the CDR3 gives the full variable domain: KAGVTQTPRYLIKTRGQQVTLSCSPISGHRSVSWYQQTPGQGLQFLFEYFSETQRNKGNFPGRFSGRQFSNSRSEMNVSTLELGDSALYLCASSLGGDAGYTFGSGTRLTVV.

The rearrangement joins TRBV4-2 to TRBJ2-7, with TRBD1 identical over 9 bases. V gave up 0 bases and J gave up 4 bases; unmatched junction bases: 13. The CDR3 totals 18 residues. Germline V gene sequence: CDR1 LGHNA, CDR2 YNFKEQ. The CDR3 DNA reads as TGTGCCAGCAGCCAAGAAAGTCCCCGAGGACAGGGGTCTTACGAGCAGTACTTC. Amino acid sequence: CASSQESPRGQGSYEQYF.

The chain uses TRBV28 and TRBJ2-6; D may be TRBD2 (5 bases). CDR3 length equals 18 residues. CDR1 and CDR2 (germline): MDHEN, SYDVKM. Trimming took off 1 base at V and 0 bases at J, with 13 bases between the two ends. The CDR3: CASSLSGIPSSGANVLTF. In DNA form, the CDR3 reads TGTGCCAGCAGTTTATCGGGGATCCCAAGCTCTGGGGCCAACGTCCTGACTTTC.

This chain links TRBV18 with TRBJ1-5; D gene unclear. Looked up from germline, CDR1 is KGHSH and CDR2 is LQKENI. V lost 2 bases to trimming and J lost 0 bases, with 11 bases between them. This CDR3 region has 16 residues. The CDR3 DNA is TGTGCCAGCTCACCAACGGAGTCGTATAGCAATCAGCCCCAGCATTTT. It translates to CASSPTESYSNQPQHF.

This clone was detected a few times. This rearrangement joins TRBV9 to TRBJ1-2, with D uncertain. The CDR3 loop spans 14 amino acids. Trimming took 0 bases from V and 6 from J, leaving 12 bases between them. Germline CDR1 and CDR2: SGDLS and YYNGEE. This CDR3 reads CASSVGSSYDGYTF. The CDR3 DNA follows: TGTGCCAGCAGCGTAGGTTCTTCTTACGATGGCTACACCTTC.

The chain links TRBV19 to TRBJ1-1; 9 nucleotides line up with TRBD1. The V gene's germline CDR1 is LNHDA and CDR2 SQIVND (reference sequence). Unmatched junction bases numbered 15, after V lost 4 bases and J lost 6 bases. The length of the CDR3 is 17 residues. In DNA form, the CDR3 reads TGTGCCAGTAGTACGAACAGGGGGCGCAGGGCTGTGCCTGAAGCTTTCTTT. It is translated as CASSTNRGRRAVPEAFF.

Only a few counts were recorded for this clone. The rearrangement uses TRBV28 and TRBJ1-5; D is unclear. The CDR3 sequence is 12 residues long. V shed 6 bases and J shed 9 bases, with 12 bases lying between them. Germline CDR1 MDHEN, CDR2 SYDVKM. The DNA for the CDR3 is TGTGCCAGCAGGACGGGAGTGAGGCCCCAGCATTTT. It is translated as CASRTGVRPQHF. Filled out from reference TRBV28 and TRBJ1-5, the complete variable domain reads DVKVTQSSRYLVKRTGEKVFLECVQDMDHENMFWYRQDPGLGLRLIYFSYDVKMKEKGDIPEGYSVSREKKERFSLILESASTNQTSMYLCASRTGVRPQHFGDGTRLSIL.

This chain links TRBV12-3 or TRBV12-4 with TRBJ2-5, with D uncertain. This CDR3 is 11 amino acids long. Trimming shortened V by 4 bases and J by 4 bases, and 4 bases separated the two germline ends. The CDR3 DNA follows: TGTGCCAGCAGTTGGGGAGAGACCCAGTACTTC. This encodes CASSWGETQYF.

The chain couples TRBV12-3 or TRBV12-4 to TRBJ2-7, with 12 bases that match TRBD2. The CDR3 totals 13 residues. V dropped 6 bases and J dropped 9; count of bases not matched to a gene: 6. The chain's CDR3 is CASSGLAGKVQYF. Written as DNA, the CDR3 is TGTGCCAGCAGCGGACTAGCGGGGAAGGTGCAGTACTTC.

The chain uses TRBV7-9 and TRBJ2-5; D possibly uses TRBD1 or TRBD2 (5 bases each). The CDR3 runs 14 residues. V lost 3 bases to trimming and J lost 4 bases, with 12 bases between them. CDR1 is SEHNR and CDR2 is FQNEAQ in the germline V gene (reference sequence). DNA of the CDR3: TGTGCCAGCAGCTTCAGGACTGGGGGAGAGACCCAGTACTTC. Its protein product is CASSFRTGGETQYF.

The chain has TRBV11-3 and TRBJ1-2; D not resolved. The CDR3 consists of 14 residues. Looked up from germline, CDR1 is SGHNT and CDR2 is YENEEA. Trimming cost V 5 bases and J 8 bases, with 18 bases left between them. CDR3 sequence: CASSQEGAAKGYTF. The CDR3 coding sequence is TGTGCCAGCAGCCAAGAGGGAGCTGCGAAAGGCTACACCTTC.

The chain uses TRBV18 and TRBJ1-3; perhaps TRBD1 as D (5 bases). There are 15 residues in the CDR3. V shed 2 bases and J shed 8 bases, with 16 bases lying between them. Germline V gives CDR1 KGHSH, CDR2 LQKENI. The CDR3 DNA sequence: TGTGCCAGCTCACCAGTGGGGGGTGCGCCGGACACCATATATTTT. This gives the protein CASSPVGGAPDTIYF.

This clone was detected a few times. The V gene is TRBV27, the J gene TRBJ2-7; D remains ambiguous. Germline V gives CDR1 MNHEY, CDR2 SMNVEV (reference sequence). This CDR3 is built from 12 residues. V was shortened by 6 bases and J by 3 bases, with 9 bases between the two germline ends. The CDR3 here is CASRDLNYEQYF. The CDR3 nucleotides are TGTGCCAGCAGGGACCTGAACTACGAGCAGTACTTC.

The chain has TRBV23-1 and TRBJ1-6; 9 bases match TRBD1. TRBV23-1 is placed among ORFs of uncertain function. This CDR3 spans 16 amino acids. V shed 2 bases, J shed 8 bases, and the junction held 7 bases outside the gene matches. The CDR3 DNA sequence: TGCGCCAGCAGTCAACCTTTACAGGGGGCCTATTCACCCCTCCACTTT. Translated, it gives CASSQPLQGAYSPLHF.

This sequence joins TRBV9 and TRBJ2-7; D possibly uses TRBD1 or TRBD2 (5 bases each). The CDR3 covers 14 residues. Trimming took off 4 bases at V and 6 bases at J, with 17 bases between the two ends. Looked up from germline, CDR1 is SGDLS and CDR2 is YYNGEE. The CDR3, as DNA: TGTGCCAGCAGCCCTGGGACCCCGGCTCGCGAGCAGTACTTC. Its protein is CASSPGTPAREQYF.

This sequence joins TRBV6-5 and TRBJ2-4, with D unclear. This CDR3 has 15 residues. Germline lookup yields CDR1 MNHEY and CDR2 SVGAGI. Trimming took off 5 bases at V and 1 base at J, with 12 bases between the two ends. CDR3: CASSPLHSAKNIQYF. For the CDR3, the DNA is TGTGCCAGCAGTCCCCTACATAGTGCCAAAAACATTCAGTACTTC.

V is TRBV30 and J is TRBJ1-1, with a tentative D call TRBD1 (5 bases). The V end was cut by 4 bases, the J end by 0 bases, with 9 bases between. The CDR3 covers 13 residues. Germline V gene lookup returns CDR1 GTSNPN and CDR2 SVGIG (reference sequence). The CDR3 bases are TGTGCCTGGAATGGGGGGTTGAACACTGAAGCTTTCTTT. It yields the protein CAWNGGLNTEAFF. Variable domain in full (rest from reference TRBV30 and TRBJ1-1): SQTIHQWPATLVQPVGSPLSLECTVEGTSNPNLYWYRQAAGRGLQLLFYSVGIGQISSEVPQNLSASRPQDRQFILSSKKLLLSDSGFYLCAWNGGLNTEAFFGQGTRLTVV.

This chain uses TRBV7-8 with TRBJ1-5, with TRBD1 matching 8 bases. The CDR3 spans 15 residues. Germline CDR1 reads SGHVS; CDR2 reads FQNEAQ. With V trimmed by 4 bases and J by 4 bases, 6 bases remained unmatched. This CDR3 reads CASSSRQGTNQPQHF. CDR3 DNA sequence: TGTGCCAGCAGCTCGAGACAGGGGACTAATCAGCCCCAGCATTTT.